This T cell receptor beta chain originates from a study of early stage breast cancer tumors. Study-level results: Chain pairing and CD4, CD8 or FOXP3 expression were not captured.

CDR1 and CDR2 (germline): SGHDN, FVKESK. The CDR3 spans 17 residues. V dropped 8 bases and J dropped 8; count of bases not matched to a gene: 16. As for this clone: What it binds is not known.

The repertoire was sequenced with immunoSEQ multiplex PCR; TCRdb's copy has only in-frame clones and lacks some. The sample gives 23,000 or so clones, about two thirds of which show up once; 9.5% to 10% is in the top ten. Roughly 18-55 mg of tissue was diced for each tumor. The clonotype originates from a person aged 55 to 75 with breast cancer. This sequence joins TRBV14 and TRBJ2-1, with 12 bases aligning to TRBD1. The sequencing input was breast tumor tissue. The CDR3 DNA reads as TGTGCCAGCCGACCCCCGGCCTCGGGACAGGGGGCCCATGAGCAGTTCTTC. It encodes CASRPPASGQGAHEQFF.